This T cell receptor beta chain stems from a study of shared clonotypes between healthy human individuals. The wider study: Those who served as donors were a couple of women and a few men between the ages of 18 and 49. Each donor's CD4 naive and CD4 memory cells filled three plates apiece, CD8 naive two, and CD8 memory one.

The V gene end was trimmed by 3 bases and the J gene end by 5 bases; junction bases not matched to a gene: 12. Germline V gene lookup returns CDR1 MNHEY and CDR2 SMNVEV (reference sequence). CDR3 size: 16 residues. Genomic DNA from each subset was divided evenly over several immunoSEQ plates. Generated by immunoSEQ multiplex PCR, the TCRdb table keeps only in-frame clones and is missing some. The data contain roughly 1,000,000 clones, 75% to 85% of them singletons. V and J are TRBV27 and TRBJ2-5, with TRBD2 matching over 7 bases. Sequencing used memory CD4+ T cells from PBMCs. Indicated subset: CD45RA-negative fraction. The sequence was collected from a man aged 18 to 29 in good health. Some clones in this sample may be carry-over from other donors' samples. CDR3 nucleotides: TGTGCCAGCAGTTTCATAGGACTAGGAACATACGAGACCCAGTACTTC. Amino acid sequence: CASSFIGLGTYETQYF.